A single sample is the source of the 27 T cell receptor beta chains below, sequenced in a study of PD-1 blockade in classical Hodgkin lymphoma. Libraries were prepared by immunoSEQ multiplex PCR; TCRdb keeps only in-frame clonotypes and omits some of them. The sample has 60,000 or so clones; 90% are singletons. Every patient had relapsed following autologous stem cell transplantation, and cohorts differed in brentuximab vedotin exposure. Sequenced here: peripheral blood mononuclear cells (PBMCs), sampled at baseline. These receptors came from a human donor with classical Hodgkin lymphoma.

This clone was seen a single time. V and J are TRBV27 and TRBJ1-2; no definite D call. This CDR3 has 14 residues. CDR1 MNHEY and CDR2 SMNVEV come from the germline V gene (reference sequence). V was trimmed by 6 bases and J by 8 bases, leaving 19 bases between them. DNA of the CDR3: TGTGCCAGCAGAGCACCCCCAGAAGTGAGGGGCTACACCTTC. Amino acids: CASRAPPEVRGYTF.

V gene TRBV5-1 combines with J gene TRBJ2-2; D is unclear. CDR1 is SGHRS and CDR2 is YFSETQ in the germline V gene. Trimming cost V 3 bases and J 1 base, with 4 bases left between them. This CDR3 region has 13 residues. This CDR3 is CASSWENTGELFF. As DNA, the CDR3 is TGCGCCAGCAGCTGGGAGAACACCGGGGAGCTGTTTTTT.

The chain joins TRBV5-4 to TRBJ1-1, with D possibly being TRBD1 (6 bases). Trimming took 4 bases from V and 5 from J, leaving 18 bases between them. This CDR3 is 15 amino acids long. In germline, CDR1 is SGHNT, CDR2 YYREEE (reference sequence). CDR3 DNA: TGTGCCAGCAGCCAAAAAAGGAAGGGGGGTACTGAAGCTTTCTTT. This sequence encodes CASSQKRKGGTEAFF.

The chain uses TRBV5-4 and TRBJ1-2; 9 bases line up with TRBD1. Germline V gene data show CDR1 as SGHNT and CDR2 as YYREEE (reference sequence). The CDR3 sequence is 14 residues long. The J segment lost 6 bases and the V segment lost 4 bases, leaving 7 bases of the junction unmatched. The CDR3: CASSRDRASNGYTF. CDR3 in DNA: TGTGCCAGCAGCCGGGACAGGGCATCGAATGGCTACACCTTC.

The chain is built from TRBV6-1 and TRBJ1-2; the D gene is possibly TRBD1 (5 bases). Trimming removed 1 base from V and 6 bases from J, with 12 bases in between. CDR3 size: 14 residues. The V gene's germline CDR1 is MNHNS and CDR2 SASEGT. The CDR3 loop is CASSEGWGENGYTF. CDR3 DNA: TGTGCCAGCAGTGAAGGGTGGGGGGAAAATGGCTACACCTTC.

This chain links TRBV19 with TRBJ2-7; D is uncertain. Germline-derived CDR1 and CDR2 are LNHDA and SQIVND (reference sequence). V was clipped by 0 bases and J by 2 bases, with 17 bases between them. This CDR3 contains 17 residues. The CDR3 is CASSIDGVGRQTYEQYF. The CDR3 nucleotides read TGTGCCAGTAGTATAGATGGGGTAGGGCGACAAACCTACGAGCAGTACTTC.

The chain joins TRBV4-1 to TRBJ2-1, with 9 bases identical to TRBD2. V lost 0 bases and J lost 9; bases outside the gene matches: 3. In germline, CDR1 is MGHRA, CDR2 YSYEKL. The CDR3 is made up of 14 amino acids. The CDR3: CASSQDPSGVEQFF. Written as DNA, the CDR3 is TGCGCCAGCAGCCAAGATCCTAGCGGGGTTGAGCAGTTCTTC.

This chain connects TRBV5-1 to TRBJ2-1; 8 bases agree with TRBD1. The CDR3 is made up of 16 amino acids. Germline V gene lookup returns CDR1 SGHRS and CDR2 YFSETQ. The ends lost 3 bases at V and 2 bases at J; junction bases unmatched: 7. The CDR3 protein is CASSCVTGDPYNEQFF. CDR3 coding DNA: TGCGCCAGCAGCTGCGTGACAGGGGACCCCTACAATGAGCAGTTCTTC.

The V call is TRBV11-2, the J call TRBJ1-3; 8 nucleotides agree with TRBD1. This CDR3 contains 15 residues. Germline CDR1 reads SGHAT; CDR2 reads FQNNGV. V trimming: 5 bases; J trimming: 5 bases; junction bases outside the gene matches: 8. The CDR3 protein is CASSARTGHRNTIYF. The DNA for the CDR3 is TGTGCCAGCAGCGCCCGGACAGGGCACAGAAACACCATATATTTT.

The chain carries TRBV5-1 and TRBJ2-7; D possibly corresponds to TRBD2 (6 bases). V was shortened by 0 bases and J by 1 base, with 11 bases between the two germline ends. Germline assignment: CDR1 SGHRS and CDR2 YFSETQ. There are 15 residues in the CDR3. The CDR3 loop is CASSLVGDSSYEQYF. The CDR3 region has the DNA TGCGCCAGCAGCTTGGTGGGGGACTCGTCCTACGAGCAGTACTTC.

This CDR3 is CASSLSTGTEAFF. As DNA, the CDR3 is TGTGCCAGCAGTTTATCTACCGGGACAGAAGCTTTCTTT. This chain uses TRBV27 with TRBJ1-1, with TRBD1 as a possible D gene (6 bases). CDR1 is MNHEY and CDR2 is SMNVEV in the germline V gene (reference sequence). V shed 0 bases and J shed 8 bases, with 10 bases lying between them. The CDR3 length is 13 residues.

The J gene is TRBJ1-1, the V gene TRBV6-5; a weak D match, TRBD1 (5 bases). The V gene's germline CDR1 is MNHEY and CDR2 SVGAGI. The CDR3 runs to 15 residues. The V gene lost 0 bases and the J gene lost 4 bases, with 12 bases spanning the gap. CDR3 in amino acids: CASSYSRGGGTEAFF. CDR3 DNA: TGTGCCAGCAGTTACTCGAGGGGAGGAGGCACTGAAGCTTTCTTT.

This chain links TRBV19 with TRBJ1-1; 7 nucleotides agree with TRBD1. There are 14 residues in the CDR3. Looked up from germline, CDR1 is LNHDA and CDR2 is SQIVND (reference sequence). Germline trimming cut 10 bases from V and 0 bases from J; bases unmatched to any gene: 8. The CDR3 DNA is TGTGCCACCCGGGACAGAACTTTGAACACTGAAGCTTTCTTT. It encodes CATRDRTLNTEAFF.

The J gene is TRBJ2-7, the V gene TRBV4-1; D call uncertain. The germline V gene encodes CDR1 MGHRA and CDR2 YSYEKL. The CDR3 covers 16 residues. Trimming left V 1 base short and J 0 bases short, with 13 bases between. The CDR3 region has the DNA TGCGCCAGCAGCCAAGTTCCAGCACTGAGCTCCTACGAGCAGTACTTC. Protein: CASSQVPALSSYEQYF.

V usage is TRBV28 and J usage is TRBJ1-1, with a tentative D call TRBD1 (5 bases). Germline-derived CDR1 and CDR2 are MDHEN and SYDVKM. The CDR3 covers 16 residues. Deletions cut 5 bases from V and 5 bases from J, with 21 bases between. The CDR3 region is CASSTVGGYGLTEAFF. The CDR3 region has the DNA TGTGCCAGCAGTACGGTTGGGGGATATGGTCTGACTGAAGCTTTCTTT.

The chain employs TRBV2 and TRBJ1-2; no clear D gene. V was pared by 8 bases and J by 1 base, with 8 bases between. Germline assignment: CDR1 SNHLY and CDR2 FYNNEI. This CDR3 comprises 12 residues. CDR3 sequence: CASGDINYGYTF. CDR3 coding DNA: TGTGCCAGCGGCGATATTAACTATGGCTACACCTTC.

V gene TRBV28 combines with J gene TRBJ2-7; 7 bases are shared with TRBD1. In germline, CDR1 is MDHEN, CDR2 SYDVKM. The trim removed 3 bases at V and 2 bases at J, leaving 10 bases unmatched. The CDR3 totals 16 residues. Here the CDR3 DNA reads TGTGCCAGCAGTTTGATCCGGACAGGCAATCCCTACGAGCAGTACTTC. This sequence encodes CASSLIRTGNPYEQYF.

The gene calls are TRBV7-9 and TRBJ2-1, with D possibly TRBD2 on 6 matching bases. The germline V gene has CDR1 SEHNR and CDR2 FQNEAQ (reference sequence). Between the trimmed V and J ends, which lost 1 base and 9 bases, there was a span of 16 bases. CDR3 size: 15 residues. CDR3 DNA: TGTGCCAGCAGCTTAGTAGCGGTAGCGAATGGTGAGCAGTTCTTC. Its protein product is CASSLVAVANGEQFF.

This chain connects TRBV5-1 to TRBJ2-7, with a tentative D call TRBD1 (6 bases). CDR1 and CDR2 (germline): SGHRS, YFSETQ. V lost 4 bases and J 5 bases, leaving 10 bases between the germline ends. This CDR3 contains 12 residues. The CDR3 bases are TGCGCCAGCAGCCTTGGACAGAACGAGCAGTACTTC. It yields the protein CASSLGQNEQYF. The full variable domain, in which reference TRBV5-1 and TRBJ2-7 provide the parts outside the CDR3, is KAGVTQTPRYLIKTRGQQVTLSCSPISGHRSVSWYQQTPGQGLQFLFEYFSETQRNKGNFPGRFSGRQFSNSRSEMNVSTLELGDSALYLCASSLGQNEQYFGPGTRLTVT.

The chain uses TRBV7-9 and TRBJ2-6; 11 bases fit TRBD1. The CDR3 is 17 residues long. CDR1 and CDR2 (germline): SEHNR, FQNEAQ (reference sequence). V lost 5 bases, J lost 0 bases, and 3 bases stayed unmatched. The CDR3 sequence: CASSKGQGGSGANVLTF. CDR3 bases: TGTGCCAGCAGCAAGGGACAGGGGGGCTCTGGGGCCAACGTCCTGACTTTC.

This clone was detected only once. CDR3 amino acids: CASSLEPGRELAKNIQYF. The CDR3 coding sequence is TGTGCCAGCAGCTTGGAACCCGGGCGGGAGTTAGCCAAAAACATTCAGTACTTC. V usage is TRBV11-1 and J usage is TRBJ2-4; 7 bases are a match to TRBD2. The V and J ends lost 3 bases and 0 bases, in that order; junction bases with no gene match: 11. Per germline, CDR1 SGHAT and CDR2 FQDESV (reference sequence). The CDR3 covers 18 residues.

V gene TRBV5-4 combines with J gene TRBJ1-1, with 7 bases fitting TRBD1. Germline values: CDR1 SGHNT, CDR2 YYREEE (reference sequence). Losses at the gene ends were 4 bases for V and 0 bases for J; bases not matched to a gene: 12. This CDR3 spans 17 amino acids. CDR3 nucleotide sequence: TGTGCCAGCAGCGTACGCGCGGGGGGACAGATGAACACTGAAGCTTTCTTT. The encoded protein is CASSVRAGGQMNTEAFF.

The chain couples TRBV7-2 to TRBJ2-7; D might be TRBD1 (6 bases). This CDR3 region has 14 residues. Trimming cost V 3 bases and J 2 bases, with 11 bases left between them. In germline, CDR1 is SGHTA, CDR2 FQGNSA. CDR3 sequence reads: CASSLSRGAYEQYF. Written as DNA, the CDR3 is TGTGCCAGCAGCTTGTCCAGGGGCGCCTACGAGCAGTACTTC.

This chain's CDR3 is CASRLSVSVDTQYF. Here the CDR3 DNA reads TGTGCCAGCAGGCTCTCAGTAAGCGTAGATACGCAGTATTTT. V usage is TRBV28 and J usage is TRBJ2-3; D gene uncertain. This CDR3 region has 14 residues. CDR1 and CDR2 from the germline V gene are MDHEN and SYDVKM. Trimming took 6 bases from V and 5 from J, leaving 15 bases between them.

V gene TRBV29-1 combines with J gene TRBJ2-2; 7 nucleotides match TRBD1. The CDR3 sequence is 13 residues long. With V trimmed by 7 bases and J by 1 base, 3 bases remained unmatched. Germline V lookup: CDR1 SQVTM, CDR2 ANQGSEA. This CDR3 reads CSGGQKNTGELFF. The DNA for the CDR3 is TGCAGCGGGGGACAGAAGAACACCGGGGAGCTGTTTTTT.

The chain carries TRBV27 and TRBJ1-5, with D tentatively TRBD1 (6 bases). The CDR3 has 14 amino acids. Trimming cost V 5 bases and J 1 base, with 9 bases left between them. Germline assignment: CDR1 MNHEY and CDR2 SMNVEV (reference sequence). CDR3 residues: CASSARGSNQPQHF. The DNA of the CDR3 is TGTGCCAGCAGTGCGAGGGGGAGCAATCAGCCCCAGCATTTT.

The rearrangement links TRBV4-1 to TRBJ2-7; D is perhaps TRBD1 (5 bases). CDR1 and CDR2 (germline): MGHRA, YSYEKL. V was cut by 2 bases and J by 4 bases, with 27 bases left in between. This CDR3 is built from 19 residues. In DNA, the CDR3 is TGCGCCAGCAGCCAACCAGGAAGGGGTGGGTTATCTGGTTCATACGAGCAGTACTTC. Protein sequence: CASSQPGRGGLSGSYEQYF.